This TCR beta chain was profiled in a study of blood T cell repertoires in COVID-19. Measured with immunoSEQ multiplex PCR; TCRdb has only the in-frame clones, and not every one. Of 180,000 or so clones in the sample, about 85% were seen once. V lost 5 bases and J lost 2, with 16 bases in between. This CDR3 comprises 16 residues. CDR1 SGHDT and CDR2 YYEEEE come from the germline V gene. The sequencing input was peripheral blood. V and J are TRBV5-6 and TRBJ2-2; D perhaps matches TRBD2 (6 bases). This TCR derives from a man between 60 and 70 years old who had recovered from COVID-19. The CDR3 DNA is TGTGCCAGCAGTCGGAGGGCCTTTGGCAACACCGGGGAGCTGTTTTTT. It translates to CASSRRAFGNTGELFF.